This T cell receptor beta chain was recorded in a study of blood T cell repertoires in COVID-19. Study-level information: Samples of COVID-19 (acute and convalescent) were obtained from the United States, Italy and Spain. In each case, the material was cDNA or gDNA derived from T cells, B-cell-depleted T cells, or PBMCs.

Trimming pared 3 bases from V and 3 bases from J, leaving 18 bases between. The germline V gene encodes CDR1 SQVTM and CDR2 ANQGSEA. The CDR3 sequence is 16 residues long. Study processing details: Reference gene primer amplification in the assay estimated nucleated cell counts. The table came from immunoSEQ multiplex PCR; TCRdb's copy has only in-frame clones and leaves some out. Clone size and the V and J calls come from that table; the DNA yielded D and trimming. Found here are tens of thousands of clones, about 85% of them singletons; the top ten hold roughly 15%. The sequence was collected from a human donor in a cohort sampled during active COVID-19. The chain is built from TRBV29-1 and TRBJ1-5; D is possibly TRBD1 (6 bases). Input material: peripheral blood. The CDR3 nucleotides read TGCAGCGTTGAGGTCGAAGGGGGGGCCCTCAATCAGCCCCAGCATTTT. It translates to CSVEVEGGALNQPQHF.